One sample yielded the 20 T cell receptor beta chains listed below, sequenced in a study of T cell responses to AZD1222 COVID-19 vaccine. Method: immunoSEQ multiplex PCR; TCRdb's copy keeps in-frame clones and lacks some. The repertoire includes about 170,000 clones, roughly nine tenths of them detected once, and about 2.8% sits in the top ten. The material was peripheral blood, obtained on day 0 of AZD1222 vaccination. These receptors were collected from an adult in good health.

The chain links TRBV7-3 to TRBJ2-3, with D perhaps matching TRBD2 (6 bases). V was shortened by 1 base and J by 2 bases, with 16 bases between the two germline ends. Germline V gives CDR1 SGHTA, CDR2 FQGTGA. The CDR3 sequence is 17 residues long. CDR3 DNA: TGTGCCAGCAGCTTAAGGGCCCAACAGGACTACACAGATACGCAGTATTTT. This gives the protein CASSLRAQQDYTDTQYF.

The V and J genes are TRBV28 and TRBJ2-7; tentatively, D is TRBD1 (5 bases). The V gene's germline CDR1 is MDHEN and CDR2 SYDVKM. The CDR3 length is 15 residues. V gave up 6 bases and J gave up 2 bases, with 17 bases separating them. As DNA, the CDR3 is TGTGCCAGCAGCGCCACCGGAGCCAGGGCCTACGAGCAGTACTTC. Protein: CASSATGARAYEQYF.

The CDR3: CASSQDGDSNQPQHF. Here the CDR3 DNA reads TGCGCCAGCAGCCAAGATGGGGATAGCAATCAGCCCCAGCATTTT. The chain joins TRBV4-1 to TRBJ1-5; D is uncertain. V was clipped by 0 bases and J by 0 bases, with 6 bases between them. Germline assignment: CDR1 MGHRA and CDR2 YSYEKL. CDR3 length equals 15 residues.

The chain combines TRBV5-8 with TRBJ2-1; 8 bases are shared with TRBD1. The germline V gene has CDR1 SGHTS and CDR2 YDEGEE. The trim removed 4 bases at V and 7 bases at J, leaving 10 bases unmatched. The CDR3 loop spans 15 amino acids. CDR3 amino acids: CASSRGQARSNEQFF. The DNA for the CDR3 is TGTGCCAGCAGCCGGGGACAGGCTCGGTCGAATGAGCAGTTCTTC.

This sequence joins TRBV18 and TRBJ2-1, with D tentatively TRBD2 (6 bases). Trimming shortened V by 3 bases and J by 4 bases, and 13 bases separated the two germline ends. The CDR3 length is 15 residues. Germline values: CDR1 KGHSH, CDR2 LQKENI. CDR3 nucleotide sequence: TGTGCCAGCTCACCGACGGGAGTCAGTTACAATGAGCAGTTCTTC. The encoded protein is CASSPTGVSYNEQFF. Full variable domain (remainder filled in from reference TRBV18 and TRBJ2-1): NAGVMQNPRHLVRRRGQEARLRCSPMKGHSHVYWYRQLPEEGLKFMVYLQKENIIDESGMPKERFSAEFPKEGPSILRIQQVVRGDSAAYFCASSPTGVSYNEQFFGPGTRLTVL.

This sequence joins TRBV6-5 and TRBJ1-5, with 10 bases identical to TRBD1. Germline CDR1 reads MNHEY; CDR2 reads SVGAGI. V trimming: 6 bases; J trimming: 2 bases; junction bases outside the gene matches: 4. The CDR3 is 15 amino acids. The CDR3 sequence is CASRKTGGRNQPQHF. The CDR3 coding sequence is TGTGCCAGCAGAAAGACAGGGGGCCGCAATCAGCCCCAGCATTTT.

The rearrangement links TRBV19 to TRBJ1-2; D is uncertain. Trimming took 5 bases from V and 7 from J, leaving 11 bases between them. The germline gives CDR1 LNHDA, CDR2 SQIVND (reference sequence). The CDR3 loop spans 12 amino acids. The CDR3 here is CASSHEEGGYTF. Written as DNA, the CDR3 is TGTGCCAGTAGTCACGAAGAGGGTGGCTACACCTTC.

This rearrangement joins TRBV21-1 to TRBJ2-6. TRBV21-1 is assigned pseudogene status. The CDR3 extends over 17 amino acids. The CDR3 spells CASSKAVRGAGANVLTF. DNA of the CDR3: TGTGCCAGCAGCAAAGCGGTGAGGGGTGCTGGGGCCAACGTCCTGACTTTC.

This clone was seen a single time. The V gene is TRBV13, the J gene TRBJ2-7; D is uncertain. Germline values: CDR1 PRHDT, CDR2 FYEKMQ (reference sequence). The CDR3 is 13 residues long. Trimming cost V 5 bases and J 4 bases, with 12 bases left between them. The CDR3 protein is CASSPLLGYEQYF. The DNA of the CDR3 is TGTGCCAGCAGCCCGCTACTTGGTTACGAGCAGTACTTC.

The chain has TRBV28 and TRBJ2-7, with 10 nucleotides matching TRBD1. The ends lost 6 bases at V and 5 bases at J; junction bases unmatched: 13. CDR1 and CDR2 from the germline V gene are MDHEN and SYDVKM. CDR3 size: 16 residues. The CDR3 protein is CASRPGDRGLADEQYF. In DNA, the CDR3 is TGTGCCAGCAGACCGGGGGACAGGGGATTAGCCGACGAGCAGTACTTC.

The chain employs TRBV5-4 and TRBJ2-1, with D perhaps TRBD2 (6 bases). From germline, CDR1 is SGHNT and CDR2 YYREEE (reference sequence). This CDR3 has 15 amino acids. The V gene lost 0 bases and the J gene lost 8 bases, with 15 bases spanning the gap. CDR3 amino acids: CASSLVGGPGDEQFF. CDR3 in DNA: TGTGCCAGCAGCTTGGTCGGCGGCCCGGGGGATGAGCAGTTCTTC.

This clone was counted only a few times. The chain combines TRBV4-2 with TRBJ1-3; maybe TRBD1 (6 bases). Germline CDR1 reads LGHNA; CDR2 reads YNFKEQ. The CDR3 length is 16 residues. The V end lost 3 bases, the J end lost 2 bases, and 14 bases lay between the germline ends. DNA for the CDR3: TGTGCCAGCAGCCAGAGGGGGGGGTCCCCTGGAAACACCATATATTTT. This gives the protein CASSQRGGSPGNTIYF.

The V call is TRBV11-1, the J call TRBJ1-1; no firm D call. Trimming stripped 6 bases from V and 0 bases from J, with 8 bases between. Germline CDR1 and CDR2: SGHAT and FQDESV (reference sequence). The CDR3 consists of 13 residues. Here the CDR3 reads CASRRGLNTEAFF. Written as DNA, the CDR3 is TGTGCCAGCAGGCGGGGTCTGAACACTGAAGCTTTCTTT. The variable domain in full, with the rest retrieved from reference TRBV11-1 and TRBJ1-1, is EAEVAQSPRYKITEKSQAVAFWCDPISGHATLYWYRQILGQGPELLVQFQDESVVDDSQLPKDRFSAERLKGVDSTLKIQPAELGDSAMYLCASRRGLNTEAFFGQGTRLTVV.

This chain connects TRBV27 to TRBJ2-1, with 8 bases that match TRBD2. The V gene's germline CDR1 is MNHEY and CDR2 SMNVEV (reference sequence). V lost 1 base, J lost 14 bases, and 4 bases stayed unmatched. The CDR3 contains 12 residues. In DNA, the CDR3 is TGTGCCAGCAGTTTATTGGCGGGAGGAGAGTTCTTC. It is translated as CASSLLAGGEFF.

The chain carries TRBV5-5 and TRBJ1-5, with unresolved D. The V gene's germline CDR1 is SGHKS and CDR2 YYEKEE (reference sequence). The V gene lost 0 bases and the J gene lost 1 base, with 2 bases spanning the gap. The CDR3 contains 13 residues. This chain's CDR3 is CASSLGSNQPQHF. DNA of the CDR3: TGTGCCAGCAGCTTGGGGAGCAATCAGCCCCAGCATTTT.

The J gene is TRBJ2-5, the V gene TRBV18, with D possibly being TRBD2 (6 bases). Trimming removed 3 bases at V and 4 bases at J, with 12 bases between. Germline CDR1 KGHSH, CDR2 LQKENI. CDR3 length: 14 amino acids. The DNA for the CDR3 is TGTGCCAGCTCACCCTCGTGGGGAGGAGAGACCCAGTACTTC. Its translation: CASSPSWGGETQYF.

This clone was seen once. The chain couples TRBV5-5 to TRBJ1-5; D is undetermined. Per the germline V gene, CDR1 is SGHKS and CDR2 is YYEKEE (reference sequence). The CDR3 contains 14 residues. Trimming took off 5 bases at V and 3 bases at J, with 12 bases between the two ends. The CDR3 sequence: CASRAEIYNQPQHF. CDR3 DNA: TGTGCCAGCAGAGCAGAAATCTACAATCAGCCCCAGCATTTT.

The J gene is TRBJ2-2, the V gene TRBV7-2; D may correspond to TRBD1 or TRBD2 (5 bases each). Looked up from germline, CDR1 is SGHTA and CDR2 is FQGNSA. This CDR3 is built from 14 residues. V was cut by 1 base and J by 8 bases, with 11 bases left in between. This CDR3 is CASSLDGARGELFF. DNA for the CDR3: TGTGCCAGCAGCTTAGACGGGGCTCGAGGGGAGCTGTTTTTT.

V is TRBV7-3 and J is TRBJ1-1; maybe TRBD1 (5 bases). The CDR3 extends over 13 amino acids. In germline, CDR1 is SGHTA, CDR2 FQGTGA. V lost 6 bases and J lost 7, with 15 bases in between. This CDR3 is CASRSRGMGEAFF. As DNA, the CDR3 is TGTGCCAGCAGGTCACGGGGGATGGGTGAAGCTTTCTTT.

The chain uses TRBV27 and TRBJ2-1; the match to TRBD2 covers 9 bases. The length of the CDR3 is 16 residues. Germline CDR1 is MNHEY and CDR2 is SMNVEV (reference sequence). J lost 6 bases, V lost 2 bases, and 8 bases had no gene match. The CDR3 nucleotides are TGTGCCAGCAGTTTACATGCGGGAGGGCCCAGCAATGAGCAGTTCTTC. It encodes CASSLHAGGPSNEQFF.